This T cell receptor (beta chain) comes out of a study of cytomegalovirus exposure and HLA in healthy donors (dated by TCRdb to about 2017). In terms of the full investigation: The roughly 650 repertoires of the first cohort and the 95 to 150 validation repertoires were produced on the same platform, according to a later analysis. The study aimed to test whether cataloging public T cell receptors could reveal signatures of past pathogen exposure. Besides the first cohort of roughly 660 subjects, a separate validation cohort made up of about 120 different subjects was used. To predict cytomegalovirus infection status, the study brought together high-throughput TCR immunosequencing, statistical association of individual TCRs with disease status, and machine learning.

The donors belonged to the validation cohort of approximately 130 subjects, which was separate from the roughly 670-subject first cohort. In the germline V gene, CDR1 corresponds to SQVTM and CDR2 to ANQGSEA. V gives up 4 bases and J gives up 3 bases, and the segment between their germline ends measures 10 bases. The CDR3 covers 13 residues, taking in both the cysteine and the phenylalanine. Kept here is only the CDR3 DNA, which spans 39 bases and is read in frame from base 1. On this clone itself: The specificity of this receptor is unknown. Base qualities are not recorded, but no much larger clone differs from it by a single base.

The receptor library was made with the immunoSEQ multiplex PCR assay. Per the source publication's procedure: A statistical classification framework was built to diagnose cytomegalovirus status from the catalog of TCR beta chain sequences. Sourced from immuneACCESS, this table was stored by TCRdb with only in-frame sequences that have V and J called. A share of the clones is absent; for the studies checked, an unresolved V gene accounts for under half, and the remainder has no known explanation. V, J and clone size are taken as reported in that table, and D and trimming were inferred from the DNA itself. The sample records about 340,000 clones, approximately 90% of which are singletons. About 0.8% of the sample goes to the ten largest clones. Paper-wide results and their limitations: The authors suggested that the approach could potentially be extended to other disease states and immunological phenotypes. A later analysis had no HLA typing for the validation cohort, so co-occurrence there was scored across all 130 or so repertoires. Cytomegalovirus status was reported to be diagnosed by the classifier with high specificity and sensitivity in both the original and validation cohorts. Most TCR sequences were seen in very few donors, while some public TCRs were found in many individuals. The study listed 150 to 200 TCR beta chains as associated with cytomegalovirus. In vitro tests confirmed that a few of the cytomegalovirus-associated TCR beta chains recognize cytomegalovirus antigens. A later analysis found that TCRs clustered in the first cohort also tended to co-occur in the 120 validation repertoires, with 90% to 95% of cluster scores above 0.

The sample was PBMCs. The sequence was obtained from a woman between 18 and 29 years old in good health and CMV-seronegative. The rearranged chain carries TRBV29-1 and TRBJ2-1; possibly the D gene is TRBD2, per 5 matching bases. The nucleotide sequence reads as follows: TGCAGCGTTGTGAGGGCTGGCTACAATGAGCAGTTCTTC. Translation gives CSVVRAGYNEQFF.